The 11 T cell receptor beta chains below were found in one sample sequenced in a study of blood T cells in healthy people across ages. Primed by a sample-barcoded 5' primer and a J-beta primer mix, a second PCR proceeded for roughly 6 to 12 cycles. TCRdb reprocessed the 5' RACE reads via MiXCR and lists one record per CDR3 protein. Among 1.5 million to 2 million distinct CDR3 sequences, 25% to 30% were seen once, and the ten largest hold 7.7%. Material: blood. Receptors were obtained from a woman aged 25 to 39 in good health.

This clonotype was detected only a few times. J is TRBJ2-5 and V is TRBV20-1; TRBD2 matches 12 bases. The assigned J gene may be wrong: the sequence end matches TRBJ2-7 better. This CDR3 contains 14 residues. Germline CDR1 and CDR2: DFQATT and SNEGSKA (reference sequence). This CDR3 reads CSAQTSGRGSEQYF. In DNA form, the CDR3 reads TGCAGTGCGCAGACTAGCGGGAGAGGGAGCGAGCAGTACTTC.

This chain links TRBV9 with TRBJ2-1, with D uncertain. CDR3 length: 15 residues. The V gene's germline CDR1 is SGDLS and CDR2 YYNGEE. V dropped 2 bases and J dropped 0 bases, with 9 bases sitting between them. CDR3 DNA sequence: TGTGCCAGCAGCGTCACGAGAGACTCCTACAATGAGCAGTTCTTC. Translating it yields CASSVTRDSYNEQFF.

The V and J genes are TRBV27 and TRBJ2-5, with D perhaps TRBD2 (6 bases). The CDR3 is made up of 15 amino acids. With 8 bases removed from V and 11 bases from J, the gap between germline ends came to 27 bases. Germline CDR1 and CDR2: MNHEY and SMNVEV (reference sequence). The CDR3 DNA is TGTGCCAGCTGCCCCAGGTTAGGAGGGGCAAGGGAGCAGTACTTC. Protein sequence: CASCPRLGGAREQYF.

The chain links TRBV5-1 to TRBJ2-7, with D unresolved. CDR1 and CDR2 (germline): SGHRS, YFSETQ. Between the trimmed V and J ends, which lost 4 bases and 5 bases, there was a span of 10 bases. This CDR3 is built from 12 residues. Here the CDR3 reads CASSLPSDEQYF. CDR3 DNA sequence: TGCGCCAGCAGCCTGCCGAGTGACGAGCAGTACTTC.

The chain links TRBV7-2 to TRBJ2-7; D may correspond to TRBD1 or TRBD2 (5 bases each). Germline CDR1 reads SGHTA; CDR2 reads FQGNSA. The CDR3 sequence is 15 residues long. Deletions cut 7 bases from V and 2 bases from J, with 18 bases between. CDR3 amino acids: CASKLGEGRTYEQYF. Written as DNA, the CDR3 is TGTGCCAGCAAATTGGGGGAAGGACGTACCTACGAGCAGTACTTC.

This clonotype was seen a single time. The rearrangement joins TRBV5-6 to TRBJ1-2; 10 bases fit TRBD1. The CDR3 has 15 residues. Looked up from germline, CDR1 is SGHDT and CDR2 is YYEEEE. Trimming cost V 5 bases and J 7 bases; bases outside gene matches: 11. The CDR3 here is CASRSGPGTGAGYTF. In DNA form, the CDR3 reads TGTGCCAGCAGAAGCGGTCCCGGGACAGGGGCTGGCTACACCTTC.

About this clonotype: This is likely a read error, given that the CDR3 carries no conserved phenylalanine or tryptophan at its end. The chain links TRBV20-1 to TRBJ2-7; 10 bases fit TRBD2. Germline CDR1 DFQATT, CDR2 SNEGSKA (reference sequence). J was trimmed by 2 bases and V by 6 bases; bases with no gene match: 4. The length of the CDR3 is 13 residues. In DNA, the CDR3 is TGCAGTGCGCTACTAGCGGGGACCTACGAGCAGTACTGC. Its protein is CSALLAGTYEQYC.

The chain carries TRBV18 and TRBJ2-5, with 13 bases matching TRBD2. The J call is uncertain, as TRBJ2-7 better fits the DNA end. Germline V gene sequence: CDR1 KGHSH, CDR2 LQKENI. The length of the CDR3 is 16 residues. The CDR3 bases are TGTGCCAGCTCACCACCAAAACTAGCGGGAGGGTACGAGCAGTACTTC. Protein: CASSPPKLAGGYEQYF.

The sample holds many counts of this clonotype. This chain uses TRBV12-3 or TRBV12-4 with TRBJ2-7; 9 bases are shared with TRBD1. This CDR3 has 15 residues. Losses at the gene ends were 5 bases for V and 3 bases for J; bases not matched to a gene: 8. CDR3 amino acids: CASSPTGTGYYEQYF. In nucleotides, the CDR3 is TGTGCCAGCAGTCCGACCGGGACAGGGTACTACGAGCAGTACTTC.

The chain uses TRBV7-2 and TRBJ2-7; unclear D gene. CDR1 is SGHTA, CDR2 FQGNSA, per germline. This CDR3 spans 14 amino acids. Trimming stripped 6 bases from V and 5 bases from J, with 17 bases between. The CDR3 is CASRPKGLVDEQYF. DNA for the CDR3: TGTGCCAGCAGGCCTAAAGGGCTTGTTGACGAGCAGTACTTC.

The chain couples TRBV3-1 to TRBJ1-1; D is uncertain. Per germline, CDR1 LGHDT and CDR2 YNNKEL (reference sequence). This CDR3 spans 15 amino acids. V was shortened by 1 base and J by 0 bases, with 9 bases between the two germline ends. CDR3 nucleotides: TGTGCCAGCAGCCAAGGCGCCCATATGAACACTGAAGCTTTCTTT. Amino acids: CASSQGAHMNTEAFF.